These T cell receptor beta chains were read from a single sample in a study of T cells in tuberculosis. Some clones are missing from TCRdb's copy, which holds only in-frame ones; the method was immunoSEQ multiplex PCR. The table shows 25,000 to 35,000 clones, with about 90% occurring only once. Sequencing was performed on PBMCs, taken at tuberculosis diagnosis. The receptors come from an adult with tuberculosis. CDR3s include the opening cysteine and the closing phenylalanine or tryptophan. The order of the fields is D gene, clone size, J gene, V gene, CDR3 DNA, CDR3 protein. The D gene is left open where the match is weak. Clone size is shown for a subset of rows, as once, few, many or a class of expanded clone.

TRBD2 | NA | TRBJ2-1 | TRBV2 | TGTGCCAGCAGTGAGACTAGCGGGGGGGTAAAAAATGAGCAGTTCTTC | CASSETSGGVKNEQFF
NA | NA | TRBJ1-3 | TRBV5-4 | TGTGCCAGCAGCTTGGCAGGGGCCACTGGAAACACCATATATTTT | CASSLAGATGNTIYF
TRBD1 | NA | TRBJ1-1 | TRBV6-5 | TGTGCCAGCAGTCAGAGGGACAGGGGGTCCACTGAAGCTTTCTTT | CASSQRDRGSTEAFF
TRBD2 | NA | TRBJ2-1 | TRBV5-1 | TGCGCCAGCAGCTTGGTTTCTAGCGGGGATTACAATGAGCAGTTCTTC | CASSLVSSGDYNEQFF
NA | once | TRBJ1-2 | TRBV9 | TGTGCCAGCAGCGTAGACAACAGGCAGACCTATGGCTACACCTTC | CASSVDNRQTYGYTF
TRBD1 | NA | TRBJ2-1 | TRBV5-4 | TGTGCCAGCAGCTCAAACAGGGGGGTCTGGGGCGTGGACTACAATGAGCAGTTCTTC | CASSSNRGVWGVDYNEQFF
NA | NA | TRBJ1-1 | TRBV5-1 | TGCGCCAGCAGCCCCCTCAGGGGTCAGAACACTGAAGCTTTCTTT | CASSPLRGQNTEAFF
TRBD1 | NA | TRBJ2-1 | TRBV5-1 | TGCGCCAGCAGCCCACAGGGGGCCTACAATGAGCAGTTCTTC | CASSPQGAYNEQFF
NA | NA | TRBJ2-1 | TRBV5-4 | TGTGCCAGCAGCTTGGTCTGGCGGGAAGGAGGGAATGAGCAGTTCTTC | CASSLVWREGGNEQFF
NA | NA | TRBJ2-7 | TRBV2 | TGTGCCAGCAGTGACGCAGGACTTACCTACGAGCAGTACTTC | CASSDAGLTYEQYF
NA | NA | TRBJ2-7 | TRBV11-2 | TGTGCCAGCAGCCACACCGGGACCTACGAGCAGTACTTC | CASSHTGTYEQYF
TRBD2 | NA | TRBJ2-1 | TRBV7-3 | TGTGCCAGCAGCTTAGCCGGACTAGCGGGGTACAATGAGCAGTTCTTC | CASSLAGLAGYNEQFF
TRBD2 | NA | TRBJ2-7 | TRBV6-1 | TGTGCCAGCAGTGTCTTAGCGGGACTTTACGAGCAGTACTTC | CASSVLAGLYEQYF
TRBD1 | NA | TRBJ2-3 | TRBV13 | TGTGCCAGCAGCTTCACAGGGGATGGAGATACGCAGTATTTT | CASSFTGDGDTQYF
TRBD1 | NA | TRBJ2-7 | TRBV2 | TGTGCCAGCAGTACGACCATCAGGGGGCAGGGGTACGAGCAGTACTTC | CASSTTIRGQGYEQYF
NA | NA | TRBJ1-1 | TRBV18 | TGTGCCAGCTCACCCGCGCAGAACACTGAAGCTTTCTTT | CASSPAQNTEAFF
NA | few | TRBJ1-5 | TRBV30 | TGTGCCTGGACCCCCGGGGGTCTGGCCAATCAGCCCCAGCATTTT | CAWTPGGLANQPQHF
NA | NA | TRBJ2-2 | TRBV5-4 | TGTGCCAGCAGCTTGGACCAACAGACCGGGGAGCTGTTTTTT | CASSLDQQTGELFF
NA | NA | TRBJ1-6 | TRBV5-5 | TGTGCCAGCAGCTTGGTTGCGGGAGATTCACCCCTCCACTTT | CASSLVAGDSPLHF
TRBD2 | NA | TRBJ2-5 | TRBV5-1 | TGCGCCAGCAGCTCCACCGGGACTAGCGGGGGGGGGAGAGAGACCCAGTACTTC | CASSSTGTSGGGRETQYF
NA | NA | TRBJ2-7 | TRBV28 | TGTGCCAGCAGTCCTACCGACAGGTTGAAATACGAGCAGTACTTC | CASSPTDRLKYEQYF
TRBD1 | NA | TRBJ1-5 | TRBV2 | TGTGCCAGCAGTGAGGACAGGGCAAATCAGCCCCAGCATTTT | CASSEDRANQPQHF
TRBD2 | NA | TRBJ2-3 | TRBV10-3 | TGTGCCACGGGACTAGTTTCTGTAGATACGCAGTATTTT | CATGLVSVDTQYF
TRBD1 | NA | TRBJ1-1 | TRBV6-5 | TGTGCCAGCAAAAGGACAGGATCGAACACTGAAGCTTTCTTT | CASKRTGSNTEAFF
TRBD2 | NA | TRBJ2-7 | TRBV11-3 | TGTGCCAGCAGCTGGACTAGCGGGAACGAGCAGTACTTC | CASSWTSGNEQYF